The rows below give T cell receptor beta chains drawn from one sample of a study of blood T cell repertoires in COVID-19. Measured with immunoSEQ multiplex PCR; TCRdb has only the in-frame clones, and not every one. The sample yields 250,000 to 350,000 clones, about 92% seen once. The sequenced material came from PBMCs or T cells enriched from blood (not recorded which). Receptors were obtained from a woman aged 25 to 45 who had recovered from COVID-19. CDR3s leave out the opening cysteine and the closing phenylalanine or tryptophan.

length	V	J	CDR3
12	TRBV4-3	TRBJ2-7	ASSPDQGSYEQY
14	TRBV7-2	TRBJ2-5	ASSPDLAGGPKTQY
11	TRBV4-3	TRBJ1-1	ASSQGVNTEAF
13	TRBV4-1	TRBJ1-2	ASSQDGGINYGYT
11	TRBV7-2	TRBJ2-7	ASSLGHSYEQY
11	TRBV5-1	TRBJ2-4	ASSLNGENIQY
11	TRBV19	TRBJ1-2	ASTAQGLYGYT
15	TRBV15	TRBJ1-3	ATSRVLDRSLGNTIY
16	TRBV21-1	TRBJ2-1	ASSRPRRAGGRYNEQF
11	TRBV3-1/TRBV3-2	TRBJ2-1	ASSQLAGGLGI
14	TRBV4-2	TRBJ2-1	ASSQEGLADLNEQF
16	TRBV10-3	TRBJ2-3	AISESELARSSTDTQY
13	TRBV27	TRBJ1-1	ASSLYRGGNTEAF
13	TRBV19	TRBJ1-1	ASGDSLLKNTEAF